The rows below give T cell receptor beta chains drawn from one sample of a study of T cells expressing NK-cell markers. TCRdb reprocessed the 5' RACE reads and reports one entry per CDR3 protein, with no DNA. Its table records some 110,000 distinct CDR3 sequences. The sequencing input was blood T cells: a sorted CD56 or NKG2C T cell subset, CD4+ or CD8+ T cells, or bulk PBMC T cells (not recorded which). The source of these receptors is a woman between 18 and 69 years old in good health. Each CDR3 is given with its conserved first and last residue.

TRBJ2-1 | TRBV7-6 | CASSLSGPHAEQFF
TRBJ1-2 | TRBV12-3/TRBV12-4 | CASIKTGGSGYTF
TRBJ2-2 | TRBV9 | CASSPGRVGAGELFF
TRBJ2-1 | TRBV5-1 | CASGPYGMASGGYNEQFF
TRBJ2-1 | TRBV4-3 | CASSQDLGQVTYNEQFF
TRBJ2-1 | TRBV10-3 | CAISDQGPGEQFF
TRBJ2-7 | TRBV7-9 | CASSRTGSYEQYF
TRBJ2-1 | TRBV20-1 | CSAPTSGGYNEQFF
TRBJ1-2 | TRBV6-1 | CASRDRIGEPFSYGYTF
TRBJ2-5 | TRBV5-1 | CASSFGYEETQYF
TRBJ1-5 | TRBV7-2 | CASSPGRGFQPQHF
TRBJ2-1 | TRBV5-4 | CASSWASGYNEQFF
TRBJ2-1 | TRBV7-9 | CASSPRGGNEQFF
TRBJ1-2 | TRBV6-6 | CASSYGTEEVCTF
TRBJ2-3 | TRBV9 | CASSVVFGSSDTQYF
TRBJ2-1 | TRBV3-1 | CASSPTSGSWYEQFF
TRBJ2-1 | TRBV5-6 | CASSAAWNEQFF
TRBJ2-1 | TRBV20-1 | CSAREGGGFYSEQFF
TRBJ1-2 | TRBV4-1 | CASSPAEGFAYGYTF
TRBJ1-1 | TRBV19 | CASSRDRVTSTEAFF
TRBJ2-2 | TRBV7-6 | CASSLTQTGDLAGELFF
TRBJ1-2 | TRBV6-6 | CASTNGGFYGYTF
TRBJ2-4 | TRBV7-8 | CASSLEWGAPNIQYF
TRBJ1-1 | TRBV11-2 | CASSPQGSGNTEAFF
TRBJ2-1 | TRBV5-1 | CASSFSQGPYNEQFF
TRBJ1-1 | TRBV12-3/TRBV12-4 | CASSPVYTEAFF
TRBJ2-3 | TRBV12-3/TRBV12-4 | CASTWAGTSGTGWTDTQYF
TRBJ1-1 | TRBV14 | CASSVLGTEAFF
TRBJ2-7 | TRBV25-1 | CASSEPRVYGLREQYF
TRBJ1-1 | TRBV5-1 | CASSLYYENTEAFF
TRBJ1-1 | TRBV7-9 | CASSLSYPEAEAFF
TRBJ2-2 | TRBV5-4 | CASSWTGKAGELFF
TRBJ2-1 | TRBV29-1 | CSVDVAAGNYNEQFF
TRBJ2-3 | TRBV27 | CASRVQAGASTDTQYF
TRBJ2-1 | TRBV25-1 | CASSEYPSIEQFF
TRBJ2-1 | TRBV29-1 | CSGETGAEQFF
TRBJ2-1 | TRBV20-1 | CSPSTTSGPTNEQFF
TRBJ2-2 | TRBV12-3/TRBV12-4 | CASSFRDRVTGELFF
TRBJ1-2 | TRBV25-1 | CASSGFRDPQERYGYTF
TRBJ2-6 | TRBV10-3 | CAISESSWDSPDPGANVLTF
TRBJ1-1 | TRBV5-4 | CASSFGGTTEAFF
TRBJ2-2 | TRBV4-3 | CASSDETSNTGELFF
TRBJ2-5 | TRBV29-1 | CSVSGTGTETQYF
TRBJ1-1 | TRBV20-1 | CSATRPGGVTEAFF
TRBJ1-1 | TRBV7-9 | CASSQYGGQLNTEAFF
TRBJ1-1 | TRBV7-9 | CASSLPRAGVPNTEAFF
TRBJ1-2 | TRBV10-3 | CAISEGTGIYGYGYTF
TRBJ2-3 | TRBV6-5 | CASSYREADTQYF
TRBJ2-1 | TRBV12-3/TRBV12-4 | CATPGRVDEQFF
TRBJ2-5 | TRBV4-2 | CASSNPPRTPILYQETQYF
TRBJ1-1 | TRBV5-4 | CASSSAGAEAFF
TRBJ2-2 | TRBV6-4 | CASTPGPNTGELFF
TRBJ2-1 | TRBV29-1 | CSVPGLGRSNEQFF
TRBJ2-2 | TRBV4-2 | CASSAPGTANTGELFF
TRBJ1-1 | TRBV7-3 | CASSLFPGANTEAFF
TRBJ2-1 | TRBV7-9 | CASSLDWIGQFF
TRBJ2-7 | TRBV12-3/TRBV12-4 | CASSPGGVYEQYF
TRBJ1-1 | TRBV7-6 | CASSPANTEAFF
TRBJ2-1 | TRBV27 | CASSSRLAGGYNEQFF
TRBJ2-1 | TRBV12-3/TRBV12-4 | CASRNQGAFSNEQFF